This T cell receptor beta chain appears in the sequencing data of a study of blood T cell repertoires in COVID-19. Turning to the study itself: Spain, Italy and the United States supplied samples that represented acute and convalescent COVID-19. Sample material is recorded as cDNA or gDNA derived from T cells, B-cell-depleted T cells, or PBMCs.

In the original analysis: For nucleated cells, counts were estimated from reference gene primer amplification. Sequenced by immunoSEQ multiplex PCR; TCRdb stores in-frame clones only, minus some. The DNA was the basis for D and trimming; V, J and clone size are from that table. The repertoire consists of more than 150,000 clones, with 65% to 80% occurring once and the leading ten covering around an eighth. Germline V gene sequence: CDR1 LGHDT, CDR2 YNNKEL (reference sequence). V dropped 4 bases and J dropped 5 bases, with 14 bases sitting between them. The CDR3 sequence is 14 residues long. The V gene is TRBV3-1 (or the pseudogene TRBV3-2), the J gene TRBJ1-1, with TRBD1 as a possible D gene (5 bases). This clonotype was obtained from a man over 45 who had recovered from COVID-19. Material: peripheral blood. DNA of the CDR3: TGTGCCAGCAGCCCCTCGCGGGGCGCAACTGAAGCTTTCTTT. As protein: CASSPSRGATEAFF.